The 29 T cell receptor beta chains below come from one sample, sequenced in a study of T cells in Graves' hyperthyroidism and ophthalmopathy. Amplified regions were TCR beta CDR3 sequences from RNA transcripts. In the first-round RT-PCR of the TCR CDR3, the HTBI primer set was used. In TCRdb, the multiplex PCR reads were re-called with MiXCR into one record per CDR3 protein. Of roughly 360,000 distinct CDR3 sequences listed, about 13% were seen once; the top ten hold less than 25%. The material sequenced was blood. Every receptor here comes from a man aged 25 to 40 with Graves' hyperthyroidism that later progressed to Graves' ophthalmopathy.

This clonotype was detected a few times. The V gene is TRBV3-1, the J gene TRBJ2-5; D gene uncertain. Germline values: CDR1 LGHDT, CDR2 YNNKEL (reference sequence). CDR3 length: 13 amino acids. Trimming took off 0 bases at V and 2 bases at J, with 4 bases between the two ends. DNA of the CDR3: TGTGCCAGCAGCCAAGATATACAAGAGACCCAGTACTTC. It is translated as CASSQDIQETQYF.

There are many counts of this clonotype. The chain joins TRBV2 to TRBJ1-2; TRBD1 might be the D (6 bases). Germline-derived CDR1 and CDR2 are SNHLY and FYNNEI. Trimming cost V 6 bases and J 1 base, with 24 bases left between them. The CDR3 has 18 amino acids. For the CDR3, the DNA is TGTGCCAGCAGGACAGGTGGGAATCGGGGAGTGCTTAACTATGGCTACACCTTC. Residues: CASRTGGNRGVLNYGYTF. Full variable domain (outside the CDR3, taken from reference TRBV2 and TRBJ1-2): EPEVTQTPSHQVTQMGQEVILRCVPISNHLYFYWYRQILGQKVEFLVSFYNNEISEKSEIFDDQFSVERPDGSNFTLKIRSTKLEDSAMYFCASRTGGNRGVLNYGYTFGSGTRLTVV.

The sample holds many counts of this clonotype. The V gene is TRBV14, the J gene TRBJ1-2, with TRBD1 matching over 10 bases. CDR1 is SGHDN and CDR2 is FVKESK in the germline V gene. Trimming removed 4 bases from V and 5 bases from J; junction bases left unmatched: 4. CDR3 length equals 14 residues. The CDR3 DNA follows: TGTGCCAGCAGCCGACAGGGGGCTACGTATGGCTACACCTTC. Protein sequence: CASSRQGATYGYTF. Based on the CDR3 plus reference TRBV14 and TRBJ1-2, the full variable domain is EAGVTQFPSHSVIEKGQTVTLRCDPISGHDNLYWYRRVMGKEIKFLLHFVKESKQDESGMPNNRFLAERTGGTYSTLKVQPAELEDSGVYFCASSRQGATYGYTFGSGTRLTVV.

The table lists this clonotype with many counts. The gene calls are TRBV7-2 and TRBJ2-7; D gene uncertain. Germline V lookup: CDR1 SGHTA, CDR2 FQGNSA. The CDR3 is 13 residues long. Trimming pared 6 bases from V and 4 bases from J, leaving 13 bases between. The CDR3: CASREPSAYEQYF. CDR3 DNA sequence: TGTGCCAGCAGGGAGCCCTCGGCATACGAGCAGTACTTC.

This chain uses TRBV11-2 with TRBJ1-5; D is possibly TRBD1 (6 bases). Trimming took 5 bases from V and 7 from J, leaving 12 bases between them. The V gene's germline CDR1 is SGHAT and CDR2 FQNNGV. CDR3 length equals 13 residues. In DNA, the CDR3 is TGTGCCAGCAGCGCAGGGGAACGACAGCCCCAGCATTTT. It yields the protein CASSAGERQPQHF.

This rearrangement joins TRBV20-1 to TRBJ2-6, with TRBD2 matching over 11 bases. The germline V gene encodes CDR1 DFQATT and CDR2 SNEGSKA (reference sequence). J lost 0 bases, V lost 4 bases, and 2 bases had no gene match. This CDR3 contains 16 residues. The CDR3 region is CSATSGGPSGANVLTF. As DNA, the CDR3 is TGCAGTGCTACTAGCGGGGGGCCCTCTGGGGCCAACGTCCTGACTTTC.

In this sample, this clonotype turned up many times. V usage is TRBV2 and J usage is TRBJ2-1; D unclear. V lost 1 base to trimming and J lost 1 base, with 8 bases between them. Germline V gene lookup returns CDR1 SNHLY and CDR2 FYNNEI. The CDR3 spans 15 residues. DNA of the CDR3: TGTGCCAGCAGTGAAGTTAGGGTTTCCTACAATGAGCAGTTCTTC. Translating it yields CASSEVRVSYNEQFF.

This chain uses TRBV29-1 with TRBJ2-1; D is unclear. The V gene's germline CDR1 is SQVTM and CDR2 ANQGSEA. The CDR3 extends over 12 amino acids. V gave up 3 bases and J gave up 7 bases, with 10 bases separating them. Here the CDR3 reads CSVDFQVNEQFF. CDR3 coding DNA: TGCAGCGTTGATTTTCAGGTGAATGAGCAGTTCTTC.

This clonotype was seen at least ten times. The CDR3 here is CSVRRGANTGELFF. The CDR3 coding sequence is TGCAGCGTAAGGAGGGGGGCGAACACCGGGGAGCTGTTTTTT. The rearrangement uses TRBV29-1 and TRBJ2-2; D may match TRBD1 or TRBD2 (6 bases each). CDR3 length: 14 residues. The ends were cut back, 6 bases at V and 0 bases at J, with 11 bases in the middle. The V gene's germline CDR1 is SQVTM and CDR2 ANQGSEA.

In its sample, this clonotype was seen a few times. The rearrangement joins TRBV7-6 to TRBJ2-7, with D tentatively TRBD1 (7 bases). The CDR3 has 16 residues. Looked up from germline, CDR1 is SGHVS and CDR2 is FNYEAQ. V was cut by 4 bases and J by 3 bases, with 19 bases left in between. In DNA, the CDR3 is TGTGCCAGCAGCTCCCTTCTGACAGGGAGGCTCTACGAGCAGTACTTC. Translated, it gives CASSSLLTGRLYEQYF.

The chain uses TRBV3-1 and TRBJ2-7; possibly TRBD1 for D (5 bases). Germline CDR1 is LGHDT and CDR2 is YNNKEL (reference sequence). The CDR3 extends over 17 amino acids. Trimming stripped 2 bases from V and 3 bases from J, with 20 bases between. CDR3 nucleotide sequence: TGTGCCAGCAGCCAACCCTGGGGCAGGGAAAGGGGCTACGAGCAGTACTTC. Its protein product is CASSQPWGRERGYEQYF.

This clonotype was counted only a few times. The chain recombines TRBV20-1 with TRBJ2-1, with 8 bases fitting TRBD2. V lost 5 bases and J lost 5; bases outside the gene matches: 8. CDR3 size: 14 residues. The germline V gene encodes CDR1 DFQATT and CDR2 SNEGSKA (reference sequence). The CDR3 coding sequence is TGCAGTGCTCCGAAGCGGGGGCGAAACAATGAGCAGTTCTTC. Translated, it gives CSAPKRGRNNEQFF.

There are many counts of this clonotype. The chain couples TRBV27 to TRBJ2-3; weak D call: TRBD2 (7 bases). Trimming took 2 bases from V and 4 from J, leaving 19 bases between them. The CDR3 has 17 amino acids. CDR1 and CDR2 from the germline V gene are MNHEY and SMNVEV (reference sequence). The CDR3 here is CASSLAGAFLGADTQYF. In nucleotides, the CDR3 is TGTGCCAGCAGTTTAGCGGGGGCGTTTCTTGGAGCAGATACGCAGTATTTT.

The rearrangement uses TRBV7-2 and TRBJ2-1; D may be TRBD2 (6 bases). Trimming left V 0 bases short and J 10 bases short, with 7 bases between. CDR1 SGHTA and CDR2 FQGNSA come from the germline V gene. CDR3 size: 12 residues. The CDR3 sequence is CASSLALAEQFF. The CDR3 DNA sequence: TGTGCCAGCAGCTTAGCCCTAGCGGAGCAGTTCTTC. Filled out from reference TRBV7-2 and TRBJ2-1, the complete variable domain reads GAGVSQSPSNKVTEKGKDVELRCDPISGHTALYWYRQSLGQGLEFLIYFQGNSAPDKSGLPSDRFSAERTGGSVSTLTIQRTQQEDSAVYLCASSLALAEQFFGPGTRLTVL.

The chain couples TRBV10-3 to TRBJ2-3; D unresolved. Germline V gene sequence: CDR1 ENHRY, CDR2 SYGVKD. With 3 bases removed from V and 4 bases from J, the gap between germline ends came to 17 bases. This CDR3 has 16 residues. CDR3 sequence (DNA): TGTGCCATCAGTGATACTAAAGGTCGAGTCGCAGATACGCAGTATTTT. This gives the protein CAISDTKGRVADTQYF.

This clonotype has at least ten counts. The genes are TRBV18 and TRBJ1-4; possibly TRBD1 for D (6 bases). Germline V gene sequence: CDR1 KGHSH, CDR2 LQKENI. The CDR3 contains 15 residues. V shed 1 base and J shed 6 bases, with 12 bases lying between them. CDR3 protein: CASSPRGGLDEKLFF. CDR3 sequence (DNA): TGTGCCAGCTCACCACGCGGGGGGCTAGATGAAAAACTGTTTTTT.

This clonotype appeared many times. This chain's CDR3 is CASSTQGEGGELFF. CDR3 bases: TGTGCCAGCAGTACACAGGGGGAGGGCGGGGAGCTGTTTTTT. The chain uses TRBV12-3 or TRBV12-4 and TRBJ2-2; a weak D match, TRBD1 (8 bases). V was cut by 5 bases and J by 7 bases, with 14 bases left in between. The CDR3 runs to 14 residues.

Ten or more counts support this clonotype. The CDR3 region has the DNA TGTGCCAGCAGCTTCTTAGGTAGCGAGGAGGAAAACATTCAGTACTTC. Protein product: CASSFLGSEEENIQYF. This sequence joins TRBV7-9 and TRBJ2-4, with a weak D call TRBD2 (5 bases). The CDR3 totals 16 residues. V shed 3 bases and J shed 5 bases, with 17 bases lying between them. CDR1 is SEHNR and CDR2 is FQNEAQ in the germline V gene (reference sequence). Variable domain in full (rest from reference TRBV7-9 and TRBJ2-4): DTGVSQNPRHKITKRGQNVTFRCDPISEHNRLYWYRQTLGQGPEFLTYFQNEAQLEKSRLLSDRFSAERPKGSFSTLEIQRTEQGDSAMYLCASSFLGSEEENIQYFGAGTRLSVL.

Ten or more counts support this clonotype. The chain couples TRBV6-5 to TRBJ1-4; D ambiguous. Trimming took off 0 bases at V and 10 bases at J, with 12 bases between the two ends. The length of the CDR3 is 14 residues. Germline-derived CDR1 and CDR2 are MNHEY and SVGAGI. The CDR3: CASSYSTVGLKLFF. The CDR3 bases are TGTGCCAGCAGTTACTCGACGGTCGGACTAAAACTGTTTTTT.

The sample holds many counts of this clonotype. The chain recombines TRBV10-1 with TRBJ2-2, with 13 bases identical to TRBD2. Germline-derived CDR1 and CDR2 are WNHNN and SYGVQD (reference sequence). The CDR3 is 16 residues long. The ends lost 3 bases at V and 6 bases at J; junction bases unmatched: 4. CDR3 in amino acids: CASSDPGLAGAGELFF. The CDR3 DNA reads as TGCGCCAGCAGTGATCCCGGACTAGCGGGGGCCGGGGAGCTGTTTTTT.

This clonotype was counted many times. V and J are TRBV30 and TRBJ1-1; 8 bases are a match to TRBD1. The CDR3 has 13 amino acids. After removal of 0 bases from V and 12 bases from J, the junction contained 9 bases not matched to a gene. CDR1 and CDR2 from the germline V gene are GTSNPN and SVGIG (reference sequence). CDR3 residues: CAWSVVRGQQTFF. The CDR3 DNA is TGTGCCTGGAGTGTAGTCAGGGGGCAACAAACTTTCTTT.

This chain connects TRBV11-3 to TRBJ1-5; TRBD1 might be the D (5 bases). Trimming shortened V by 1 base and J by 0 bases, and 19 bases separated the two germline ends. Germline CDR1 SGHNT, CDR2 YENEEA. The CDR3 is 19 residues long. The CDR3 DNA reads as TGTGCCAGCAGCTTAGCGGTTTTATTTCAGGGAATTAGCAATCAGCCCCAGCATTTT. Translation: CASSLAVLFQGISNQPQHF.

This clonotype came up many times. The V gene is TRBV12-3 or TRBV12-4, the J gene TRBJ1-2, with D possibly matching TRBD1 (5 bases). Trimming cost V 6 bases and J 2 bases, with 10 bases left between them. The CDR3 is made up of 13 amino acids. The CDR3 DNA sequence: TGTGCCAGCAGCTCGGGACGGAACTATGGCTACACCTTC. As protein: CASSSGRNYGYTF.

In its sample, this clonotype was seen many times. The chain recombines TRBV11-1 with TRBJ2-3; possibly TRBD1 or TRBD2 for D (5 bases each). Trimming left V 5 bases short and J 5 bases short, with 11 bases between. CDR1 and CDR2 (germline): SGHAT, FQDESV (reference sequence). The CDR3 is made up of 13 amino acids. The CDR3: CASSLGAKDTQYF. In nucleotides, the CDR3 is TGTGCCAGCAGCCTCGGGGCCAAAGATACGCAGTATTTT.

This clonotype was seen many times. The chain combines TRBV7-9 with TRBJ2-7, with TRBD2 matching over 8 bases. This CDR3 region has 15 residues. V dropped 5 bases and J dropped 0; count of bases not matched to a gene: 6. In germline, CDR1 is SEHNR, CDR2 FQNEAQ (reference sequence). The CDR3 spells CASSLRGGTSYEQYF. The CDR3 DNA follows: TGTGCCAGCAGCCTCCGGGGGGGGACCTCCTACGAGCAGTACTTC.

The sample holds many counts of this clonotype. CDR3 residues: CASSPLQGTPGANVLTF. CDR3 sequence (DNA): TGTGCCAGCAGTCCTCTACAGGGGACGCCTGGGGCCAACGTCCTGACTTTC. V gene TRBV27 combines with J gene TRBJ2-6; the match to TRBD1 covers 7 bases. Germline V gene data show CDR1 as MNHEY and CDR2 as SMNVEV (reference sequence). The ends lost 5 bases at V and 2 bases at J; junction bases unmatched: 9. This CDR3 contains 17 residues. Based on the CDR3 plus reference TRBV27 and TRBJ2-6, the full variable domain is EAQVTQNPRYLITVTGKKLTVTCSQNMNHEYMSWYRQDPGLGLRQIYYSMNVEVTDKGDVPEGYKVSRKEKRNFPLILESPSPNQTSLYFCASSPLQGTPGANVLTFGAGSRLTVL.

Note on this clonotype: A far larger clone is off by one base, so a read error is likely. V usage is TRBV7-9 and J usage is TRBJ1-2; possibly TRBD1 for D (5 bases). Germline V gives CDR1 SEHNR, CDR2 FQNEAQ (reference sequence). The CDR3 length is 12 residues. The CDR3 is CAGSLARDGYTF. The CDR3 region has the DNA TGTGCCGGCAGCTTAGCCAGGGACGGCTACACCTTC.

J is TRBJ1-1 and V is TRBV5-1; 8 bases align to TRBD1. This CDR3 has 15 amino acids. Germline assignment: CDR1 SGHRS and CDR2 YFSETQ. V was clipped by 4 bases and J by 4 bases; unmatched bases: 9. The CDR3 region has the DNA TGCGCCAGCAGCAACGGCAGGGGGCAGATCACTGAAGCTTTCTTT. Its protein product is CASSNGRGQITEAFF.

The chain joins TRBV28 to TRBJ2-5; D call uncertain. The CDR3 runs 12 residues. Germline loops: CDR1 MDHEN, CDR2 SYDVKM. The V end lost 8 bases, the J end lost 5 bases, and 12 bases lay between the germline ends. CDR3 bases: TGTGCCAGCCTTGGGGAAGGCGAGACCCAGTACTTC. It is translated as CASLGEGETQYF.